A single sample gave rise to the 5 T cell receptor beta chains below, sequenced in a study of cytomegalovirus exposure and HLA in healthy donors. In the PCR, 60 Vbeta and 13 Jbeta primers were used. Data came from immunoSEQ multiplex PCR; TCRdb stores just in-frame clones and leaves some out. The profile shows about 160,000 clones, around 83% of them singletons. Material for sequencing was PBMCs. All receptors derive from a girl aged 2 to 9 in good health and CMV-seropositive.

V is TRBV1 and J is TRBJ2-4; no DNA check was done on the table's D call, TRBD2. TRBV1 is described as a pseudogene. The CDR3 has 21 amino acids. CDR3 in amino acids: CTSSQVTSGRDGVLAKNIQYF. As DNA, the CDR3 is TGCACCAGCAGCCAAGTGACTAGCGGGAGGGATGGTGTGTTGGCCAAAAACATTCAGTACTTC.

The chain's CDR3 is CASSLAGPATHEQFF. CDR3 sequence (DNA): TGTGCCAGCAGCTTAGCGGGCCCCGCTACGCATGAGCAGTTCTTC. The chain combines TRBV7-6 with TRBJ2-1; no reliable D call. The CDR3 length is 15 residues. Trimming took off 0 bases at V and 8 bases at J, with 14 bases between the two ends. Germline V lookup: CDR1 SGHVS, CDR2 FNYEAQ.

In its sample, this clone was seen once. This chain joins TRBV27 and TRBJ2-5; 8 bases fit TRBD1. V was pared by 2 bases and J by 3 bases, with 5 bases of the junction left unmatched. This CDR3 comprises 15 residues. CDR1 MNHEY and CDR2 SMNVEV come from the germline V gene (reference sequence). DNA of the CDR3: TGTGCCAGCAGTTTAATCAGGACAGGGAAAGAGACCCAGTACTTC. This gives the protein CASSLIRTGKETQYF.

The rearrangement links TRBV7-6 to TRBJ2-3, with D possibly being TRBD1 (7 bases). Per the germline V gene, CDR1 is SGHVS and CDR2 is FNYEAQ. V was shortened by 0 bases and J by 2 bases, with 21 bases between the two germline ends. The CDR3 covers 19 residues. The CDR3: CASSLAPPGQKDYTDTQYF. CDR3 DNA sequence: TGTGCCAGCAGCTTAGCCCCTCCGGGACAGAAGGACTACACAGATACGCAGTATTTT.

This clone came up once. The gene calls are TRBV15 and TRBJ2-1, with a tentative D call TRBD1 (5 bases). The CDR3 contains 14 residues. V lost 2 bases to trimming and J lost 1 base, with 6 bases between them. Germline-derived CDR1 and CDR2 are LNHNV and YYDKDF (reference sequence). CDR3 DNA: TGTGCCACCAGCAGAAGGGGTTCCTACAATGAGCAGTTCTTC. This translates into CATSRRGSYNEQFF. The complete variable domain, with remaining parts taken from reference TRBV15 and TRBJ2-1, reads DAMVIQNPRYQVTQFGKPVTLSCSQTLNHNVMYWYQQKSSQAPKLLFHYYDKDFNNEADTPDNFQSRRPNTSFCFLDIRSPGLGDTAMYLCATSRRGSYNEQFFGPGTRLTVL.